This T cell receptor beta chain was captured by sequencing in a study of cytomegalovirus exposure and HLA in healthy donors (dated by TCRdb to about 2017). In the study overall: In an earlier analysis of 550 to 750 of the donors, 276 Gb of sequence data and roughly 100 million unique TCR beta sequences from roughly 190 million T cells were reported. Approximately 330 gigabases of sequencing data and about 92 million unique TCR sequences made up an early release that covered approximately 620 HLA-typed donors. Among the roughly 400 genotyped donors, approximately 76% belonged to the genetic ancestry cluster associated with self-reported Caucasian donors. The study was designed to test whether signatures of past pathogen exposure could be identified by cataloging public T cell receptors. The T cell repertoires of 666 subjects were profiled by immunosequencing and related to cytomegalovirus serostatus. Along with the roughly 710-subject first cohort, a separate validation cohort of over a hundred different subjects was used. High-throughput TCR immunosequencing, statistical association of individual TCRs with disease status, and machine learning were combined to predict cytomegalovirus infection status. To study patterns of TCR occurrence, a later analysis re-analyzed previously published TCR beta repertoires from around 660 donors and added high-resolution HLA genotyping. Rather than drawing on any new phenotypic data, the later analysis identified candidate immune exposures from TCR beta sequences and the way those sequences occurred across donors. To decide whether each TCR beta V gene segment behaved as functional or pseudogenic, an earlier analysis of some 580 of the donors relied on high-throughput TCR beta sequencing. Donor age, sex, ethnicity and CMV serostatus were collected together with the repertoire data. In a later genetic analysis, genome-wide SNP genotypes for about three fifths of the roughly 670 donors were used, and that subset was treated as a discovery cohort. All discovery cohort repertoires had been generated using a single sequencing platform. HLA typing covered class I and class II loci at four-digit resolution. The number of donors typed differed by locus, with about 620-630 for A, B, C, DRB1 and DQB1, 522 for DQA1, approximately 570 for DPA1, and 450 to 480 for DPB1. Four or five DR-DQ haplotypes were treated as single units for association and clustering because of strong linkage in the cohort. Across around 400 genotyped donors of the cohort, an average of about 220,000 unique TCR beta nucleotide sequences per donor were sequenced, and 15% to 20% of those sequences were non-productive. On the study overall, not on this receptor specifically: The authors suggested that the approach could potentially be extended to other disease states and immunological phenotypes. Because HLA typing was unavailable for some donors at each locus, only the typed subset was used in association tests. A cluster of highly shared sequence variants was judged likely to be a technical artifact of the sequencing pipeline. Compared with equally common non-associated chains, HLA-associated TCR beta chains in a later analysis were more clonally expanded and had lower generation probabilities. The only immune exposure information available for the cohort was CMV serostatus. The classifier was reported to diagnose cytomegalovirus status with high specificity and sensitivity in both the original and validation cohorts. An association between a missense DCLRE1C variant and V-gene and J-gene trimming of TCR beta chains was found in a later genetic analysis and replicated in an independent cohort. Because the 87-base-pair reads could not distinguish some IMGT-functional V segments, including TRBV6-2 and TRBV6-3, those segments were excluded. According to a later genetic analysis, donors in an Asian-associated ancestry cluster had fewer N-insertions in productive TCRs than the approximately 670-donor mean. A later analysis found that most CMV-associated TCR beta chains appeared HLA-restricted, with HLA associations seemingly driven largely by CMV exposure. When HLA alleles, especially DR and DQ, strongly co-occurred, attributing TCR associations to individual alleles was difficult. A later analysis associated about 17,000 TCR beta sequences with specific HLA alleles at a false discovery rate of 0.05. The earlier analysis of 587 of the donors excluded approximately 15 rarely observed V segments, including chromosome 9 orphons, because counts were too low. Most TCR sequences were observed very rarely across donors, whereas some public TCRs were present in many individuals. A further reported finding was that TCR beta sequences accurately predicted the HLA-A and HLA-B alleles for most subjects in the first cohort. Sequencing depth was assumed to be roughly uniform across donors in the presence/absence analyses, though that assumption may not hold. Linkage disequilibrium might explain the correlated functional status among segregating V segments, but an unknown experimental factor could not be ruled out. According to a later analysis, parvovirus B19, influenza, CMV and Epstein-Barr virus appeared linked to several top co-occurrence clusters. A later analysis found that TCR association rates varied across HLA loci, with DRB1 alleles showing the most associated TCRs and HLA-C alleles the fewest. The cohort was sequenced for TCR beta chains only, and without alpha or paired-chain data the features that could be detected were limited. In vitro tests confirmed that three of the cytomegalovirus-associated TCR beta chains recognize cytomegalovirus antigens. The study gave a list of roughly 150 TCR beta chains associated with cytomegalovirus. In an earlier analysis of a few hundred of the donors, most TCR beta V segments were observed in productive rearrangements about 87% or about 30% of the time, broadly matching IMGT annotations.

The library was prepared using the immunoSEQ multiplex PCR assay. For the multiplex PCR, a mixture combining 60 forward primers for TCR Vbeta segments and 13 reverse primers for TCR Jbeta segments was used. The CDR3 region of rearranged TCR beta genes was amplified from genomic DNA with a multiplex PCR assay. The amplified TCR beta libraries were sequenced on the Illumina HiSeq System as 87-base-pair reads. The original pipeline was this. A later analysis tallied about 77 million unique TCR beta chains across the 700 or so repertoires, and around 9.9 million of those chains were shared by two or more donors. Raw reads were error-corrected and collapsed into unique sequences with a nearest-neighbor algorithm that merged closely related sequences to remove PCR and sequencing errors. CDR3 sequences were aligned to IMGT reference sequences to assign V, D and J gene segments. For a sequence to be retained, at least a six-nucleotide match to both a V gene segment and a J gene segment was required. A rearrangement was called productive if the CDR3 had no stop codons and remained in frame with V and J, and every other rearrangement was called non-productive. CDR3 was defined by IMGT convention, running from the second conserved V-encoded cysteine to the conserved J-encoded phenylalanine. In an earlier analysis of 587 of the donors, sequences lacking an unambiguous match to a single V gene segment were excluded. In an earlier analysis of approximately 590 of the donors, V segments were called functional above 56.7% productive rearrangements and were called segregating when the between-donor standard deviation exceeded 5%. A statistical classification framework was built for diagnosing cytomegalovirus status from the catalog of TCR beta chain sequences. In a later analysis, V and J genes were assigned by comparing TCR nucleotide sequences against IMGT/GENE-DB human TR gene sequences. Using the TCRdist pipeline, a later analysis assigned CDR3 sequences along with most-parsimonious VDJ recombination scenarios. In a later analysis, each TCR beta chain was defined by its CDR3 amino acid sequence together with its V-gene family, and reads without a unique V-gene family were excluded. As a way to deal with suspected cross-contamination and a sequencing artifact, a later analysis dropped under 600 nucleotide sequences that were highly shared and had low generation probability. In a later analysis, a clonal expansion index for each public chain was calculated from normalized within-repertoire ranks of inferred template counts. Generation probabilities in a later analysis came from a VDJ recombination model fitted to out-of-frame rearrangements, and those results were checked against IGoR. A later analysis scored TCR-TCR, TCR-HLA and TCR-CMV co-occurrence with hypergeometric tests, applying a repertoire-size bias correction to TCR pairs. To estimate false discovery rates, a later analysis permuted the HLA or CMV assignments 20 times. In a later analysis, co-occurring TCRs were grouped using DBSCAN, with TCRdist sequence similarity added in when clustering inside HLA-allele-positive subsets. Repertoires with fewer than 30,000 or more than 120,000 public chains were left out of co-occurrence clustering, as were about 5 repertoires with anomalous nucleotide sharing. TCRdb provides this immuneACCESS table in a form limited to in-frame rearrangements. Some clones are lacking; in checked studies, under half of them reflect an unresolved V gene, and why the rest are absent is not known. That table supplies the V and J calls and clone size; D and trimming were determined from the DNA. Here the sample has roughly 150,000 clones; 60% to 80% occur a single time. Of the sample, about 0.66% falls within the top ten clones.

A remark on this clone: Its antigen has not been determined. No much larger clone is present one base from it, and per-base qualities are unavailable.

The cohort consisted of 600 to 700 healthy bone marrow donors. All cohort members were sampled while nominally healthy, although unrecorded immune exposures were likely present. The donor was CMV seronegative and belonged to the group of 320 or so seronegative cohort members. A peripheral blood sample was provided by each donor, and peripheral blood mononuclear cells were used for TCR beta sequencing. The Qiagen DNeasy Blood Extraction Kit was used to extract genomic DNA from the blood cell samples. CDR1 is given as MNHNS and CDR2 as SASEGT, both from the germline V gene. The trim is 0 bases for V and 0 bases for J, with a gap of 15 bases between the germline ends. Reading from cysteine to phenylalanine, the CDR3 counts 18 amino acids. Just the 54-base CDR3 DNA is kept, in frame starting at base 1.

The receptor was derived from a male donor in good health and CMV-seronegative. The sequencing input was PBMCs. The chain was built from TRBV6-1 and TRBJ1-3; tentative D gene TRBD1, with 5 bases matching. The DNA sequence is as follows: TGTGCCAGCAGTGAAGCGGCTCCTGGACATTCCTCTGGAAACACCATATATTTT. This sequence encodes CASSEAAPGHSSGNTIYF.